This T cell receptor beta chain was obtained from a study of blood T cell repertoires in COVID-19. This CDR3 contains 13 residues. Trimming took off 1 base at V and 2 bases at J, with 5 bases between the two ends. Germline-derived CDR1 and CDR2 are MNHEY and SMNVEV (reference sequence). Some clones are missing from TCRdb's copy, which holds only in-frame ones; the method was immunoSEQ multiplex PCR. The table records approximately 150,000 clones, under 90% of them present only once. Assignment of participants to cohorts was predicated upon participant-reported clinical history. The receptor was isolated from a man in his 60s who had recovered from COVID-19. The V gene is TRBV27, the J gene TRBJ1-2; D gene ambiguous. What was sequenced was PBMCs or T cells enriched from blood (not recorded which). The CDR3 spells CASSLFPNYGYTF. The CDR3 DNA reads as TGTGCCAGCAGTTTATTTCCGAACTATGGCTACACCTTC.